This T cell receptor beta chain was obtained from a study of shared clonotypes between healthy human individuals. TCRdb's table, derived via immunoSEQ multiplex PCR, lists solely in-frame clones and lacks some. The sample contains under 650,000 clones, 96% of which appear only once. The CDR3 covers 16 residues. Germline loops: CDR1 MNHNY, CDR2 SVGAGI (reference sequence). With 2 bases removed from V and 8 bases from J, the gap between germline ends came to 18 bases. The genes are TRBV6-6 and TRBJ2-2, with D perhaps TRBD2 (5 bases). The receptor was derived from a woman under 40 in good health. The material sequenced was naive CD4+ T cells sorted from blood. The subset was: CD45RA+ positively selected. The CDR3 loop reads CASSYPRGLAAGELFF. DNA of the CDR3: TGTGCCAGCAGTTACCCCCGAGGACTTGCAGCGGGGGAGCTGTTTTTT.